The clone carrying this T cell receptor (beta chain) was detected many times. The CDR3 runs to 13 residues. Trimming cost V 5 bases and J 5 bases, with 10 bases left between them. Each CDR3 protein is one row after TCRdb ran MiXCR on the RT-PCR reads. The sample has fewer than 800,000 distinct CDR3 sequences, over 12% seen once; the top ten hold about 3.6%. The genes are TRBV12-3 or TRBV12-4 and TRBJ1-5; no reliable D call. This clonotype originated in a female donor in good health, serving as a healthy control. The sequencing input was memory CD4+ T cells from blood. CDR3 in DNA: TGTGCCAGCAGTCTGGAAGGTGATCAGCCCCAGCATTTT. This encodes CASSLEGDQPQHF.